This T cell receptor (beta chain) was recorded in a study of control samples from healthy donors and cancer patients. The V gene lost 1 base and the J gene lost 10 bases, with 15 bases spanning the gap. The CDR3 consists of 15 residues. Germline V gene lookup returns CDR1 SGHNT and CDR2 YYREEE (reference sequence). The data were produced by immunoSEQ multiplex PCR, yet TCRdb's version contains in-frame clones alone and is incomplete. Here the sample spans approximately 70,000 clones, approximately 86% being singletons. The sequence was obtained from a man in his sixties in good health. The chain carries TRBV5-4 and TRBJ1-6; maybe TRBD1 (6 bases). The sample comprised blood. The CDR3 reads CASSLSTGARSPLHF. CDR3 sequence (DNA): TGTGCCAGCAGCTTGTCGACGGGGGCAAGGTCACCCCTCCACTTT.